A single sample is the source of the 25 T cell receptor beta chains below, sequenced in a study of control samples from healthy donors and cancer patients. The repertoire was sequenced with immunoSEQ multiplex PCR; TCRdb's copy has only in-frame clones and lacks some. The sample consists of 75,000 to 95,000 clones, approximately 93% of them appearing once. The material sequenced was blood. The receptors stem from a woman aged 25-40 years in good health.

The chain combines TRBV7-8 with TRBJ1-5; a possible D gene is TRBD1 (5 bases). Per the germline V gene, CDR1 is SGHVS and CDR2 is FQNEAQ. With 5 bases removed from V and 4 bases from J, the gap between germline ends came to 15 bases. The CDR3 covers 15 residues. This CDR3 is CASSKLRDFNQPQHF. In DNA, the CDR3 is TGTGCCAGCAGCAAACTCCGGGACTTTAATCAGCCCCAGCATTTT. Full variable domain (remainder filled in from reference TRBV7-8 and TRBJ1-5): GAGVSQSPRYKVAKRGQDVALRCDPISGHVSLFWYQQALGQGPEFLTYFQNEAQLDKSGLPSDRFFAERPEGSVSTLKIQRTQQEDSAVYLCASSKLRDFNQPQHFGDGTRLSIL.

The chain carries TRBV28 and TRBJ1-4; D ambiguous. This CDR3 is built from 16 residues. Trimming removed 7 bases from V and 6 bases from J, with 21 bases in between. Germline V gene data show CDR1 as MDHEN and CDR2 as SYDVKM. The CDR3 spells CASNHASREVDEKLFF. The DNA of the CDR3 is TGTGCCAGCAACCACGCGAGCCGGGAAGTGGATGAAAAACTGTTTTTT.

Comments on this clone: A junction boundary mismatches the germline segment, possibly from a read error. V usage is TRBV7-7 and J usage is TRBJ1-1; D gene uncertain. This CDR3 is 14 amino acids long. The germline V gene has CDR1 SSHAT and CDR2 FNYEAQ (reference sequence). The chain's CDR3 is CASSTYGGRTEAFF. The CDR3 DNA reads as TGTGCTAGCAGCACCTACGGAGGGCGTACTGAAGCTTTCTTT.

The V gene is TRBV19, the J gene TRBJ2-3; no definite D call. This CDR3 comprises 14 residues. V lost 4 bases, J lost 1 base, and 9 bases lay in between. CDR1 LNHDA and CDR2 SQIVND come from the germline V gene (reference sequence). CDR3 in amino acids: CASSTLDGTDTQYF. CDR3 coding DNA: TGTGCCAGTAGTACTTTGGACGGCACAGATACGCAGTATTTT.

V and J are TRBV29-1 and TRBJ2-2; tentative D call: TRBD1 (5 bases). Germline V lookup: CDR1 SQVTM, CDR2 ANQGSEA. There are 13 residues in the CDR3. With 6 bases removed from V and 2 bases from J, the gap between germline ends came to 10 bases. CDR3 region: CSVPGQNTGELFF. The CDR3 DNA follows: TGCAGCGTACCTGGACAAAACACCGGGGAGCTGTTTTTT.

V and J are TRBV7-9 and TRBJ1-4; D possibly corresponds to TRBD1 (5 bases). Trimming removed 0 bases from V and 8 bases from J, with 13 bases in between. CDR3 length: 15 amino acids. The germline CDR1 and CDR2 sequences are SEHNR and FQNEAQ (reference sequence). The CDR3 nucleotides read TGTGCCAGCAGCTTAGCTTGGCAGGGTGGCGAAAAACTGTTTTTT. Translation gives CASSLAWQGGEKLFF.

The chain combines TRBV6-2 or TRBV6-3 with TRBJ2-7; D ambiguous. The CDR3 runs to 15 residues. From germline, CDR1 is MNHEY and CDR2 SVGEGT. The V and J ends lost 2 bases and 6 bases respectively, with 17 bases between them. CDR3 region: CASSYEVWVIREQYF. The CDR3 DNA reads as TGTGCCAGCAGTTACGAGGTTTGGGTTATACGCGAGCAGTACTTC.

The chain recombines TRBV15 with TRBJ2-5; a possible D gene is TRBD2 (6 bases). The length of the CDR3 is 12 residues. Germline-derived CDR1 and CDR2 are LNHNV and YYDKDF (reference sequence). V shed 7 bases and J shed 4 bases, with 10 bases lying between them. This chain's CDR3 is CATTYGGETQYF. CDR3 sequence (DNA): TGTGCCACCACGTACGGGGGAGAGACCCAGTACTTC.

The rearrangement joins TRBV19 to TRBJ1-1; 10 bases align to TRBD1. The CDR3 spans 16 residues. Per the germline V gene, CDR1 is LNHDA and CDR2 is SQIVND (reference sequence). V lost 5 bases to trimming and J lost 5 bases; unmatched junction nucleotides: 11. The CDR3 loop is CASSEVGQGVGTEAFF. Here the CDR3 DNA reads TGTGCCAGTAGTGAAGTAGGACAGGGGGTCGGAACTGAAGCTTTCTTT.

J is TRBJ2-1 and V is TRBV14; D remains unclear. Germline CDR1 SGHDN, CDR2 FVKESK. The CDR3 is made up of 17 amino acids. Trimming removed 4 bases from V and 4 bases from J, with 20 bases in between. This CDR3 reads CASSLRATRASYNEQFF. CDR3 bases: TGTGCCAGCAGCCTCCGGGCCACAAGGGCCTCTTACAATGAGCAGTTCTTC.

The chain recombines TRBV4-1 with TRBJ1-5; unclear D gene. The V gene lost 1 base and the J gene lost 3 bases, with 10 bases spanning the gap. The V gene's germline CDR1 is MGHRA and CDR2 YSYEKL. This CDR3 is 15 amino acids long. CDR3 bases: TGCGCCAGCAGCCAAGGAGGTCAGGTCAATCAGCCCCAGCATTTT. The encoded protein is CASSQGGQVNQPQHF.

The gene calls are TRBV27 and TRBJ1-2; D perhaps matches TRBD1 (5 bases). The germline V and J ends were trimmed by 6 bases and 4 bases, with 15 bases remaining between them. CDR1 is MNHEY and CDR2 is SMNVEV in the germline V gene (reference sequence). The CDR3 contains 14 residues. The CDR3 sequence: CASSSRVRGYGYTF. As DNA, the CDR3 is TGTGCCAGCAGCTCCAGGGTAAGGGGCTATGGCTACACCTTC.

V usage is TRBV25-1 and J usage is TRBJ1-3; possibly TRBD1 for D (6 bases). Trimming shortened V by 6 bases and J by 5 bases, and 8 bases separated the two germline ends. The CDR3 covers 12 residues. Germline CDR1 is MGHDK and CDR2 is SYGVNS. The CDR3 coding sequence is TGTGCCAGCAGACAGGGAAGAAACACCATATATTTT. This translates into CASRQGRNTIYF.

This chain links TRBV7-9 with TRBJ2-1; D unclear. Trimming took 2 bases from V and 10 from J, leaving 9 bases between them. Germline V CDR1 and CDR2: SEHNR, FQNEAQ (reference sequence). This CDR3 is 12 amino acids long. CDR3: CASSLRPLEQFF. Written as DNA, the CDR3 is TGTGCCAGCAGCTTAAGACCGTTAGAGCAGTTCTTC.

V and J are TRBV10-3 and TRBJ1-5; weak D call: TRBD1 (5 bases). Per the germline V gene, CDR1 is ENHRY and CDR2 is SYGVKD. The CDR3 sequence is 15 residues long. Between the trimmed V and J ends, which lost 5 bases and 5 bases, there was a span of 16 bases. The CDR3 here is CAISPRWGSDQPQHF. As DNA, the CDR3 is TGTGCCATCAGTCCAAGGTGGGGGTCCGATCAGCCCCAGCATTTT.

This chain links TRBV27 with TRBJ1-1; D is undetermined. V lost 4 bases to trimming and J lost 6 bases, with 15 bases between them. Germline V gene data show CDR1 as MNHEY and CDR2 as SMNVEV (reference sequence). The CDR3 has 14 residues. In DNA, the CDR3 is TGTGCCAGCAGTTCGCTGGCGGTAGTGTCTGAAGCTTTCTTT. It specifies CASSSLAVVSEAFF.

The chain has TRBV27 and TRBJ2-1; possible D gene TRBD1, 5 bases. Germline V CDR1 and CDR2: MNHEY, SMNVEV (reference sequence). CDR3 length: 16 residues. V dropped 5 bases and J dropped 6 bases, with 20 bases sitting between them. This chain's CDR3 is CASSPQTDGFRNEQFF. In DNA form, the CDR3 reads TGTGCCAGCAGTCCCCAGACAGACGGGTTCCGCAATGAGCAGTTCTTC.

The rearrangement links TRBV27 to TRBJ1-6, with D uncertain. V lost 6 bases and J 3 bases, leaving 15 bases between the germline ends. From germline, CDR1 is MNHEY and CDR2 SMNVEV (reference sequence). CDR3 length: 16 residues. CDR3 sequence: CASRTPSRVYNSPLHF. As DNA, the CDR3 is TGTGCCAGCAGGACCCCCTCGCGAGTCTATAATTCACCCCTCCACTTT.

V and J are TRBV7-6 and TRBJ2-1; 13 bases are shared with TRBD2. The V segment lost 0 bases and the J segment 13 bases; nucleotides outside the gene matches: 6. Germline assignment: CDR1 SGHVS and CDR2 FNYEAQ. The CDR3 sequence is 15 residues long. The CDR3, as DNA: TGTGCCAGCAGCTTAGCCCGGACTAGCGGGGGACCACAGTTCTTC. This codes for CASSLARTSGGPQFF. Filled out from reference TRBV7-6 and TRBJ2-1, the complete variable domain reads GAGVSQSPRYKVTKRGQDVALRCDPISGHVSLYWYRQALGQGPEFLTYFNYEAQQDKSGLPNDRFSAERPEGSISTLTIQRTEQRDSAMYRCASSLARTSGGPQFFGPGTRLTVL.

The chain is built from TRBV7-6 and TRBJ2-1; 7 bases are a match to TRBD2. The CDR3 totals 15 residues. J lost 8 bases, V lost 8 bases, and 15 bases had no gene match. Germline V gene data show CDR1 as SGHVS and CDR2 as FNYEAQ. CDR3: CASSQTRGRVDEQFF. The CDR3 nucleotides read TGTGCCAGCTCCCAAACCCGAGGGAGGGTGGATGAGCAGTTCTTC.

This sequence joins TRBV18 and TRBJ1-1, with D perhaps TRBD1 (6 bases). CDR3 size: 14 residues. V lost 6 bases, J lost 0 bases, and 11 bases lay in between. From germline, CDR1 is KGHSH and CDR2 LQKENI. The CDR3 DNA sequence: TGTGCCAGCTCGATGGACAGATTGAACACTGAAGCTTTCTTT. Amino acid sequence: CASSMDRLNTEAFF.

Here the CDR3 reads CASSQGASRLWFF. CDR3 coding DNA: TGTGCCAGCAGTCAGGGTGCGTCTCGCTTATGGTTTTTT. The chain employs TRBV7-9 and TRBJ1-4, with D maybe TRBD1 (5 bases). CDR1 SEHNR and CDR2 FQNEAQ come from the germline V gene (reference sequence). The CDR3 runs to 13 residues. V was trimmed by 6 bases and J by 16 bases, leaving 21 bases between them.

This clone is a singleton in its sample. The chain links TRBV5-5 to TRBJ2-2; tentative D call: TRBD1 (5 bases). The germline CDR1 and CDR2 sequences are SGHKS and YYEKEE (reference sequence). The CDR3 is 13 amino acids. Trimming shortened V by 2 bases and J by 5 bases, and 7 bases separated the two germline ends. The CDR3 bases are TGTGCCAGCAGCTTCGACAGTACCGGGGAGCTGTTTTTT. Residues: CASSFDSTGELFF.

The chain employs TRBV29-1 and TRBJ2-1; 8 nucleotides line up with TRBD2. The CDR3 spans 14 residues. Germline V gives CDR1 SQVTM, CDR2 ANQGSEA. The J segment lost 5 bases and the V segment lost 7 bases, leaving 10 bases of the junction unmatched. The CDR3 sequence is CSAPPGLGNNEQFF. The CDR3 region has the DNA TGCAGCGCCCCGCCGGGACTAGGAAACAATGAGCAGTTCTTC.

The chain joins TRBV12-3 or TRBV12-4 to TRBJ1-1; D may be TRBD1 (5 bases). The CDR3 totals 13 residues. The V end was cut by 4 bases, the J end by 4 bases, with 10 bases between. The DNA for the CDR3 is TGTGCCAGCAGTTCTACAGGATTCACTGAAGCTTTCTTT. This encodes CASSSTGFTEAFF.